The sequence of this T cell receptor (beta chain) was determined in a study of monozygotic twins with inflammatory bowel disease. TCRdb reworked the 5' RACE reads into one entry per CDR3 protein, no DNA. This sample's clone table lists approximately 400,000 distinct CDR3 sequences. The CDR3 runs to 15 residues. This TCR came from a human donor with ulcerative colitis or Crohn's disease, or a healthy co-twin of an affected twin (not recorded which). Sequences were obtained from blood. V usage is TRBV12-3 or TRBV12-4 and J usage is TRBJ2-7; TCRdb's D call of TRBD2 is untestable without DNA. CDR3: CASSLTSPAKYEQYF.